Listed below are T cell receptor beta chains from one sample, sequenced in a study of beta chain features in type 1 diabetes. Generated by immunoSEQ multiplex PCR, the TCRdb table keeps only in-frame clones and is missing some. The table records approximately 600,000 clones, around an eighth of them present only once. The sample taken for sequencing was naive CD4+ T cells from blood. The receptor source for this set is a man aged 25-45 years with type 1 diabetes. Each CDR3 is given without its conserved first and last residue. The order of the fields is V gene, J gene, CDR3 protein.

TRBV7-2	TRBJ2-7	ASSPRGTRYEQY
TRBV6-5	TRBJ1-2	ASSPAGAVYGYT
TRBV7-9	TRBJ1-1	ASSVIIQGTEAF
TRBV5-1	TRBJ1-6	ASSLEGQLSPLH
TRBV19	TRBJ2-1	ASGTPRGNEQF
TRBV18	TRBJ1-3	ASSPGQVSGNTIY
TRBV28	TRBJ1-1	ASSPSTEGNTEAF
TRBV19	TRBJ1-1	ASSVRENTEAF
TRBV9	TRBJ2-5	ASSGGTYQETQY
TRBV7-2	TRBJ1-3	ASSQYGTAGNTIY
TRBV18	TRBJ2-5	ASSPPGFQETQY
TRBV7-8	TRBJ2-4	ASSLKSRDIQY
TRBV4-2	TRBJ2-3	ASSQAHTGRNTDTQY
TRBV7-7	TRBJ2-7	ASSPDRGYEQY
TRBV5-4	TRBJ2-4	ASSLGLGAKNIQY
TRBV28	TRBJ2-6	ASQGEASGANVLT
TRBV30	TRBJ1-6	AWSTQGAVGSPLH
TRBV6-5	TRBJ1-1	ASSYEGLNTEAF
TRBV11-2	TRBJ2-2	ASSVYSANTGELF
TRBV11-2	TRBJ2-3	ASSLGTSGGASY
TRBV27	TRBJ2-5	ASSLKGPGTQY
TRBV11-3	TRBJ2-2	ASSSSLYKNTGELF
TRBV6-5	TRBJ1-5	ASSRQGGQPQH
TRBV5-1	TRBJ2-1	ASSFQRSGYNEQF
TRBV29-1	TRBJ1-5	SGGTGNQPQH
TRBV7-2	TRBJ2-3	ASSLDTDTQY
TRBV29-1	TRBJ2-2	SVEVLRGIGTGELF
TRBV9	TRBJ2-2	ASSVGQLNSGELF
TRBV6-5	TRBJ1-2	ASRPRDRAYGYT
TRBV5-4	TRBJ1-5	ASSQDRVNQPQH
TRBV14	TRBJ1-2	ASSQDPFGRGSYGYT
TRBV27	TRBJ2-7	ASSLRPVAGGGNEQY
TRBV19	TRBJ2-5	ASTPGEVNAETQY